Listed here is a single TCR beta chain. The antigen remains unidentified. The PCR ran on 60 Vbeta and 13 Jbeta primers. The assay was immunoSEQ multiplex PCR, and TCRdb's table has in-frame clones only and misses some. The sample has fewer than 100,000 clones, around four fifths seen once. This record belongs to a study of cytomegalovirus exposure and HLA in healthy donors. Germline V gene lookup returns CDR1 SEHNR and CDR2 FQNEAQ (reference sequence). Trimming took 5 bases from V and 11 from J, leaving 12 bases between them. This CDR3 region has 11 residues. Overall study results and limits: Reports indicated that the classifier achieved high specificity and sensitivity in diagnosing cytomegalovirus status. When the data were analyzed later, several of the most significant clusters appeared to be linked to common viral pathogens.

The clonotype comes from a man aged 40-49 years in good health and CMV-seronegative. The chain combines TRBV7-9 with TRBJ2-5; D possibly corresponds to TRBD2 (5 bases). Input material: PBMCs. CDR3 in amino acids: CASSLDWEQYF. The CDR3 coding sequence is TGTGCCAGCAGCCTGGATTGGGAGCAGTACTTC.